This TCR beta chain appears in the sequencing data of a study of neurological immune-mediated disorders. TCRdb fed the 5' RACE reads into MiXCR, producing one record per CDR3 protein. The sample has 70,000 or so distinct CDR3 sequences; less than 5.5% are singletons. The TCR comes from a woman aged 25 to 39 with multiple sclerosis. Sequenced material: PBMCs.

CDR3 region: CASSDNSNQPQHF. The DNA of the CDR3 is TGTGCCAGCAGTGACAATAGCAATCAGCCCCAGCATTTT. The V gene is TRBV6-5, the J gene TRBJ1-5; no clear D gene. The CDR3 sequence is 13 residues long. Trimming cost V 5 bases and J 0 bases, with 5 bases left between them. Germline CDR1 is MNHEY and CDR2 is SVGAGI.